This T cell receptor (beta chain) was sequenced in a study of blood T cell repertoires in COVID-19. Across the study: Collection of acute and convalescent COVID-19 samples took place in the United States, Italy and Spain. PBMCs, B-cell-depleted T cells, or T cells were the source of the cDNA or gDNA that made up the material.

Germline V lookup: CDR1 MNHNS, CDR2 SASEGT. The CDR3 consists of 12 residues. Trimming left V 3 bases short and J 8 bases short, with 7 bases between. Sequencing used immunoSEQ multiplex PCR; TCRdb keeps in-frame clones, though not all of them. The top ten clones hold more than 5% of a sample with tens of thousands of clones, approximately 88% of them seen once. One Seattle source followed patients from active infection through their disease course. The specimen was peripheral blood. This chain connects TRBV6-1 to TRBJ1-4; D possibly corresponds to TRBD1 (5 bases). This receptor was identified in a man in his fifties or sixties with COVID-19, enrolled during active disease. This CDR3 reads CASSDSGEKLFF. The CDR3 DNA follows: TGTGCCAGCAGTGATTCAGGGGAAAAACTGTTTTTT.